The 10 T cell receptor beta chains presented below share a single source sample, sequenced in a study of OX40 agonist ivuxolimab in advanced cancers. The library was generated by the immunoSEQ multiplex PCR assay. The clones in this table, taken by TCRdb from immuneACCESS, are in-frame only. Not every clone is retained; where verified, under half of the shortfall comes from an unresolved V gene, and the cause of the rest is unknown. The sample contains roughly 50,000 clones, approximately 93% of them found a single time. Roughly an eighth of the sample goes to the ten largest clones. The source was CD4+ or CD8+ T cells sorted from blood, collected in a trial of the OX40 agonist ivuxolimab. The receptors derive from an adult with an advanced solid tumor such as melanoma, head and neck, liver or kidney cancer.

This chain uses TRBV18 with TRBJ2-2; TRBD1 aligns across 11 bases. The CDR3 consists of 15 residues. The ends lost 3 bases at V and 6 bases at J; junction bases unmatched: 3. Germline loops: CDR1 KGHSH, CDR2 LQKENI. The CDR3 loop reads CASSPDRGRPGELFF. The CDR3 nucleotides are TGTGCCAGCTCACCGGACAGGGGGCGGCCCGGGGAGCTGTTTTTT.

The J gene is TRBJ2-5, the V gene TRBV7-9, with D perhaps matching TRBD2 (7 bases). Germline V gene lookup returns CDR1 SEHNR and CDR2 FQNEAQ (reference sequence). The CDR3 sequence is 14 residues long. The ends were cut back, 2 bases at V and 5 bases at J, with 12 bases in the middle. The CDR3 coding sequence is TGTGCCAGCAGCTTAATACAGGGAGGGGAGACCCAGTACTTC. Its protein product is CASSLIQGGETQYF.

The V call is TRBV28, the J call TRBJ1-1; 7 positions match TRBD1. This CDR3 region has 14 residues. V shed 2 bases and J 5 bases; nucleotides not matched to a gene: 5. Germline assignment: CDR1 MDHEN and CDR2 SYDVKM. CDR3 nucleotide sequence: TGTGCCAGCAGTTTACAACAGGGGAGGACTGAAGCTTTCTTT. Residues: CASSLQQGRTEAFF.

V usage is TRBV4-2 and J usage is TRBJ2-7; 12 nucleotides line up with TRBD2. The trim removed 0 bases at V and 3 bases at J, leaving 3 bases unmatched. CDR3 length: 16 residues. Germline values: CDR1 LGHNA, CDR2 YNFKEQ. The CDR3 DNA is TGTGCCAGCAGCCAAGAGGCTAGCGGGGGGGTCTACGAGCAGTACTTC. Protein product: CASSQEASGGVYEQYF.

This chain connects TRBV18 to TRBJ1-2; D gene uncertain. The CDR3 extends over 13 amino acids. Germline-derived CDR1 and CDR2 are KGHSH and LQKENI. Trimming cost V 10 bases and J 0 bases, with 12 bases left between them. CDR3 DNA sequence: TGTGCCACCGCACAGAGCGCTAACTATGGCTACACCTTC. It specifies CATAQSANYGYTF.

The rearrangement links TRBV2 to TRBJ2-7; TRBD2 matches 11 bases. The CDR3 has 19 residues. Germline V gene lookup returns CDR1 SNHLY and CDR2 FYNNEI. The V gene end was trimmed by 4 bases and the J gene end by 3 bases; junction bases not matched to a gene: 17. This chain's CDR3 is CASSGPNGLAGGNFYEQYF. In DNA, the CDR3 is TGTGCCAGCAGTGGCCCGAACGGCCTAGCGGGAGGAAATTTCTACGAGCAGTACTTC.

The CDR3 DNA reads as TGTGCCAGCAGTTTTCCCAGAGGCTTCTACAATGAGCAGTTCTTC. Translating gives CASSFPRGFYNEQFF. The gene calls are TRBV28 and TRBJ2-1; unclear D gene. CDR3 size: 15 residues. Trimming took 3 bases from V and 3 from J, leaving 12 bases between them. The germline V gene encodes CDR1 MDHEN and CDR2 SYDVKM. Filled out from reference TRBV28 and TRBJ2-1, the complete variable domain reads DVKVTQSSRYLVKRTGEKVFLECVQDMDHENMFWYRQDPGLGLRLIYFSYDVKMKEKGDIPEGYSVSREKKERFSLILESASTNQTSMYLCASSFPRGFYNEQFFGPGTRLTVL.

This chain connects TRBV9 to TRBJ2-1; maybe TRBD2 (5 bases). Trimming removed 3 bases from V and 0 bases from J, with 10 bases in between. Germline V gene lookup returns CDR1 SGDLS and CDR2 YYNGEE. There are 15 residues in the CDR3. In nucleotides, the CDR3 is TGTGCCAGCAGCGCACGGGGTCCCTCCTACAATGAGCAGTTCTTC. Translating gives CASSARGPSYNEQFF.

The chain combines TRBV11-2 with TRBJ2-3; D is uncertain. Trimming took 5 bases from V and 2 from J, leaving 14 bases between them. This CDR3 is built from 15 residues. Germline assignment: CDR1 SGHAT and CDR2 FQNNGV. This CDR3 reads CASSIGVGNTDTQYF. CDR3 DNA: TGTGCCAGCAGCATTGGGGTAGGAAACACAGATACGCAGTATTTT.

The chain couples TRBV7-3 to TRBJ1-1; the D is unclear. The V and J ends lost 2 bases and 1 base respectively, with 11 bases between them. The germline V gene encodes CDR1 SGHTA and CDR2 FQGTGA. The CDR3 runs 15 residues. The CDR3, as DNA: TGTGCCAGCAGCTTATTTGCGGCTTCGAACACTGAAGCTTTCTTT. This gives the protein CASSLFAASNTEAFF. The full variable domain, its missing parts supplied by reference TRBV7-3 and TRBJ1-1, is GAGVSQTPSNKVTEKGKYVELRCDPISGHTALYWYRQSLGQGPEFLIYFQGTGAADDSGLPNDRFFAVRPEGSVSTLKIQRTERGDSAVYLCASSLFAASNTEAFFGQGTRLTVV.